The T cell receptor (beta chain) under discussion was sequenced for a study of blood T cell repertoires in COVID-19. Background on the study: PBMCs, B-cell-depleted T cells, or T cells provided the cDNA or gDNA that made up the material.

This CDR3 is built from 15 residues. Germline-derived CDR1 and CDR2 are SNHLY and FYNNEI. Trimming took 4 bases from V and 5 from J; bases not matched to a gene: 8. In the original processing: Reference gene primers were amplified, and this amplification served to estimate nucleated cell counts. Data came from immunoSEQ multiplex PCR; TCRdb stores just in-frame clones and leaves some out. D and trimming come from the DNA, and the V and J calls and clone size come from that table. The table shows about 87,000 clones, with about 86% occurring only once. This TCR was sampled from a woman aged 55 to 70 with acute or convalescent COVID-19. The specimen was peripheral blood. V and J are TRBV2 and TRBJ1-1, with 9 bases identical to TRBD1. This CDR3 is CASSGGQGRRTEAFF. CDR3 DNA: TGTGCCAGCAGTGGCGGACAGGGGCGGAGAACTGAAGCTTTCTTT.